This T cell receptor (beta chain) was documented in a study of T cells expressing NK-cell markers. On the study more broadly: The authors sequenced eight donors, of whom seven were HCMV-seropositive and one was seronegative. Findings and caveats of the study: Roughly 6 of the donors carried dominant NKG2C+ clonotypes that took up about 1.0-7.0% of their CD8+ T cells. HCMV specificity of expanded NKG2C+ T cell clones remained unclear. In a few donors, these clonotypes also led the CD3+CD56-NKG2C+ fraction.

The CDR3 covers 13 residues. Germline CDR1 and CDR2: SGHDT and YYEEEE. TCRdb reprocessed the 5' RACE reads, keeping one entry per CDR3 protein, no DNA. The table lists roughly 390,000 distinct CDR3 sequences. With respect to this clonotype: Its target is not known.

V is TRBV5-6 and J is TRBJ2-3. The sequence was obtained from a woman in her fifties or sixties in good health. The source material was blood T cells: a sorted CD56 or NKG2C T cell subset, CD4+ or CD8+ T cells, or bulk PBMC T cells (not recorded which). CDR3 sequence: CASSSTRTDTQYF.